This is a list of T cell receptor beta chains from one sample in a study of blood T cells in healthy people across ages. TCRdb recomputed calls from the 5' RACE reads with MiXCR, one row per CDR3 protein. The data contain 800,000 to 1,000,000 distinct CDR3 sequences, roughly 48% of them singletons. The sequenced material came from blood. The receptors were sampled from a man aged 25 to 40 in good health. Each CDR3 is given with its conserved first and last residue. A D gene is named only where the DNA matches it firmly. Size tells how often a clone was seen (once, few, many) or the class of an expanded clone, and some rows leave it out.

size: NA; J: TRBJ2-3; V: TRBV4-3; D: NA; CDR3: CASSQGLTTDTQYF; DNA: TGCGCCAGCAGCCAAGGGCTGACTACTGATACGCAGTATTTT
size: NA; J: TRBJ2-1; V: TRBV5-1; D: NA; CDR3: CASSFPGGDEQFF; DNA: TGCGCCAGCAGCTTCCCGGGGGGCGATGAGCAGTTCTTC
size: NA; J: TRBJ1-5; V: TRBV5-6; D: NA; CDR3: CASSLTGSPNQPQHF; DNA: TGTGCCAGCAGCTTGACAGGGTCTCCCAATCAGCCCCAGCATTTT
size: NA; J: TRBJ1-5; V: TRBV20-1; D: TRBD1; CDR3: CSASGQGLDQPQHF; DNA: TGCAGTGCTAGTGGACAGGGGCTTGATCAGCCCCAGCATTTT
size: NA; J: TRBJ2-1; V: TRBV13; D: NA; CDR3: CASSLRDNLYNEQFF; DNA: TGTGCCAGCAGCTTACGGGACAATTTATACAATGAGCAGTTCTTC
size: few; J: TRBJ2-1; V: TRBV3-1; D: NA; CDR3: CASSQAVGPTYNEQFF; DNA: TGTGCCAGCAGCCAAGCCGTGGGCCCCACCTACAATGAGCAGTTCTTC
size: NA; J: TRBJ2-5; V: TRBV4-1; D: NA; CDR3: CASRRSGQETQYF; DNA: TGCGCCAGCCGACGTAGCGGCCAAGAGACCCAGTACTTC
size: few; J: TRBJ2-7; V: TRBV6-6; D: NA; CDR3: CASSYLVTYEQYF; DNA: TGTGCCAGCAGTTACCTAGTAACCTACGAGCAGTACTTC
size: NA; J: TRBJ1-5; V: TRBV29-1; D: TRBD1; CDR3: CSVNTGGINQPQHF; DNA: TGCAGCGTTAACACAGGGGGCATCAATCAGCCCCAGCATTTT
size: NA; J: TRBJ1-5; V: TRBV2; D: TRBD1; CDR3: CASRGQGGYNQPQHF; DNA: TGTGCCAGCAGGGGACAGGGGGGTTACAATCAGCCCCAGCATTTT
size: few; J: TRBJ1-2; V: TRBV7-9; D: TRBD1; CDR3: CASSTSTGATNYGYTF; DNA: TGTGCCAGCAGCACATCAACAGGGGCCACTAACTATGGCTACACCTTC
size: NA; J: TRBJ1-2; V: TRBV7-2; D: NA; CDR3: CASSLASVRKTNYGYTF; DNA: TGTGCCAGCAGCTTAGCGTCGGTCAGGAAAACTAACTATGGCTACACCTTC
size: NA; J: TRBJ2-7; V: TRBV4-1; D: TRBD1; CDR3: CASSQAGQGARSEQYF; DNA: TGCGCCAGCAGCCAAGCGGGACAGGGGGCGCGGAGCGAGCAGTACTTC
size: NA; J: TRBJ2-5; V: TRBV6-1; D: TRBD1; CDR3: CASSAGTGERIQYF; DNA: TGTGCCAGCAGTGCTGGGACAGGGGAAAGGATCCAGTACTTC
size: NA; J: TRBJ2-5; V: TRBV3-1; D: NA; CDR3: CASSQGKGRETQYF; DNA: TGTGCCAGCAGCCAAGGCAAGGGACGAGAGACCCAGTACTTC
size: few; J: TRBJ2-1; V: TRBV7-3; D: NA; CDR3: CASSFWGFNEQFF; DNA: TGTGCCAGCAGCTTTTGGGGGTTCAATGAGCAGTTCTTC
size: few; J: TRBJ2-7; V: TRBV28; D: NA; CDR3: CASSQEGGGMKYEQYF; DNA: TGTGCCAGCAGTCAAGAAGGGGGGGGCATGAAGTACGAGCAGTACTTC
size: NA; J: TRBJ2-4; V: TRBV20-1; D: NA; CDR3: CSAREGVAKNIQYF; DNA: TGCAGTGCTAGAGAGGGGGTGGCCAAAAACATTCAGTACTTC
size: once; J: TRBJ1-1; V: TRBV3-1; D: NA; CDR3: CASSHGQSTNTEAFF; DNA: TGTGCCAGCAGCCACGGACAGAGCACGAACACTGAAGCTTTCTTT
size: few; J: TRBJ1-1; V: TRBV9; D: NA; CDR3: CASSLGRGPEAFF; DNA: TGTGCCAGCAGCTTGGGACGGGGCCCTGAAGCTTTCTTT
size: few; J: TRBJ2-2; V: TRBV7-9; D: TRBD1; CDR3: CASGTGGESGELFF; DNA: TGTGCCAGCGGAACAGGGGGCGAATCCGGGGAGCTGTTTTTT
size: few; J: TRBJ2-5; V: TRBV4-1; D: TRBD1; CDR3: CASSPGQGERETQYF; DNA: TGCGCCAGCAGCCCGGGACAGGGGGAAAGAGAGACCCAGTACTTC
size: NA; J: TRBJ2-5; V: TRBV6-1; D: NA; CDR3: CASRKGGDFSETQYF; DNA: TGTGCCAGCAGAAAGGGGGGGGATTTTTCCGAGACCCAGTACTTC
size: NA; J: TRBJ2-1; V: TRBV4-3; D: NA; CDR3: CASSRGWRDSSYNEQFF; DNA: TGCGCCAGCAGCCGGGGCTGGCGGGACAGCTCCTACAATGAGCAGTTCTTC
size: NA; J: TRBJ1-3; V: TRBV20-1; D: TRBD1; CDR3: CSAPDRGPGNTIYF; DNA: TGCAGTGCTCCCGACAGGGGGCCTGGAAACACCATATATTTT
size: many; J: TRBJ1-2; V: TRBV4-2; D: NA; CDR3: CASSQEVRGNYGYTF; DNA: TGTGCCAGCAGCCAAGAGGTTAGGGGGAACTATGGCTACACCTTC
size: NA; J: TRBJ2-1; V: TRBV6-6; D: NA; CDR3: CVSSYADSSYNEQFF; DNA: TGTGTCAGCAGTTACGCCGACAGCTCCTACAATGAGCAGTTCTTC
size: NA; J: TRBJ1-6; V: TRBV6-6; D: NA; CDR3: CASTPSSPLHF; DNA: TGTGCCAGCACCCCGAGTTCACCCCTCCACTTT
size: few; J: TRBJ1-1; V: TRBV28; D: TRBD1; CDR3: CASIGQGRPEAFF; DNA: TGTGCCAGCATTGGACAGGGGCGCCCTGAAGCTTTCTTT
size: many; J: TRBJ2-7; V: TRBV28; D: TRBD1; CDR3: CASSGQGTYEQYF; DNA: TGTGCCAGCAGTGGACAGGGAACCTACGAGCAGTACTTC
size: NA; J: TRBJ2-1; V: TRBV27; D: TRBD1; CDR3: CATTGTGMSNEQFF; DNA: TGTGCCACCACCGGGACAGGTATGTCCAATGAGCAGTTCTTC
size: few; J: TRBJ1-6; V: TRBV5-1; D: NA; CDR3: CASSLRVNSPLHF; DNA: TGCGCCAGCAGCTTGAGGGTAAATTCACCCCTCCACTTT
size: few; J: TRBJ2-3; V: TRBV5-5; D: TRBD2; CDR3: CASSSRTSGGASVTDTQYF; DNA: TGTGCCAGCAGCTCCAGGACTAGCGGGGGAGCTAGCGTAACAGATACGCAGTATTTT
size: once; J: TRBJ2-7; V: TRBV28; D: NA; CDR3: CASSLIWGSSYEQYF; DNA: TGTGCCAGCAGTTTGATTTGGGGGTCCTCCTACGAGCAGTACTTC
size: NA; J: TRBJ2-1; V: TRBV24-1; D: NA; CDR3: CATSVPTPQFF; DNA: TGTGCCACCAGTGTTCCCACACCGCAGTTCTTC